This record covers a single TCR beta chain. PCR primers comprised 60 Vbeta and 13 Jbeta primers. Profiling relied on immunoSEQ multiplex PCR, and the TCRdb table lists in-frame clones only, not all of them. The repertoire holds over 80,000 clones, with 70% to 75% as singletons. The sample comes from a study of cytomegalovirus exposure and HLA in healthy donors. V dropped 0 bases and J dropped 7 bases, with 19 bases sitting between them. Germline values: CDR1 LGHNA, CDR2 YNFKEQ. This CDR3 spans 18 amino acids. The origin of this receptor is a man in his forties in good health and CMV-seronegative. The rearrangement uses TRBV4-2 and TRBJ1-6; D unclear. The sample taken for sequencing was PBMCs. CDR3 sequence reads: CASSQDPATWYSNSPLHF. CDR3 nucleotide sequence: TGTGCCAGCAGCCAAGATCCTGCGACCTGGTACAGCAATTCACCCCTCCACTTT.